This is a list of T cell receptor beta chains from one sample in a study of Graves' ophthalmopathy and Graves' hyperthyroidism. From the multiplex PCR reads, TCRdb called clonotypes with MiXCR, one entry per CDR3 protein. Among over 200,000 distinct CDR3 sequences listed, around 30% were seen once. The sample consisted of peripheral blood. These receptor sequences come from a man aged 50 to 59 with Graves' ophthalmopathy. Both conserved end residues are part of each CDR3. D genes are given only for firm matches. Only part of the rows carry a size: once, few, many, or a class if the clone is expanded.

v_call	d_call	clone_size	j_call	cdr3_aa	cdr3_nt
TRBV27	NA	many	TRBJ2-7	CASSFRGIAYEQYF	TGTGCCAGCAGTTTTCGAGGGATCGCCTACGAGCAGTACTTC
TRBV6-5	NA	NA	TRBJ1-1	CASSSLESVTEAFF	TGTGCCAGCAGTTCATTAGAGTCAGTCACTGAAGCTTTCTTT
TRBV6-5	TRBD1	many	TRBJ2-7	CASTAPLGQGTTYEQYF	TGTGCCAGCACCGCCCCCCTAGGACAGGGAACGACCTACGAGCAGTACTTC
TRBV2	TRBD1	many	TRBJ1-5	CASSGTGRNQPQHF	TGTGCCAGCAGCGGGACAGGGCGGAATCAGCCCCAGCATTTT
TRBV19	NA	many	TRBJ2-2	CASRPGGGELFF	TGTGCCAGTAGACCTGGGGGCGGGGAGCTGTTTTTT
TRBV24-1	NA	many	TRBJ1-5	CATSDYRGNQPQHF	TGTGCCACCAGTGATTACAGGGGCAATCAGCCCCAGCATTTT
TRBV20-1	TRBD1	NA	TRBJ2-5	CSADEQGSETQYF	TGCAGTGCAGACGAACAGGGGAGCGAGACCCAGTACTTC
TRBV12-3/TRBV12-4	NA	many	TRBJ2-7	CASSLGAPYEQYF	TGTGCCAGCAGTTTGGGGGCCCCCTACGAGCAGTACTTC
TRBV19	NA	many	TRBJ1-1	CASSIGWGIDTEAFF	TGTGCCAGTAGTATAGGATGGGGGATTGACACTGAAGCTTTCTTT
TRBV5-1	NA	many	TRBJ2-5	CASSLSRQQETQYF	TGCGCCAGCAGCTTGTCGCGGCAACAAGAGACCCAGTACTTC
TRBV5-5	NA	many	TRBJ2-7	CASSLSWGKVEQYF	TGTGCCAGCAGCTTAAGCTGGGGAAAGGTCGAGCAGTACTTC
TRBV6-2/TRBV6-3	TRBD1	many	TRBJ1-2	CASSDPGTGNYGYTF	TGTGCCAGCAGTGACCCCGGGACAGGAAACTATGGCTACACCTTC
TRBV14	NA	NA	TRBJ2-4	CASSQVAGSKNIQYF	TGTGCCAGCAGCCAAGTCGCGGGATCCAAAAACATTCAGTACTTC
TRBV11-2	TRBD2	NA	TRBJ2-3	CASSLLAGGGDTQYF	TGTGCCAGCAGCTTATTGGCGGGAGGTGGAGATACGCAGTATTTT
TRBV6-2/TRBV6-3	NA	NA	TRBJ1-1	CASRHTLNTEAFF	TGTGCCAGCAGACACACCCTTAACACTGAAGCTTTCTTT
TRBV7-8	NA	many	TRBJ2-5	CASSFNSPQETQYF	TGTGCCAGCAGCTTTAACAGCCCCCAAGAGACCCAGTACTTC
TRBV7-9	TRBD1	NA	TRBJ2-6	CVSSIQGAGANVLIF	TGTGTCAGCAGCATACAGGGGGCCGGGGCCAACGTCCTGATTTTC
TRBV28	TRBD1	NA	TRBJ2-2	CASTVQGARPGELFF	TGTGCCAGCACCGTACAGGGGGCGCGTCCCGGGGAGCTGTTTTTT
TRBV29-1	TRBD1	many	TRBJ2-5	CSADRGFGETQYF	TGCAGCGCAGACAGGGGTTTCGGGGAGACCCAGTACTTC
TRBV6-2/TRBV6-3	TRBD1	many	TRBJ2-2	CASSYSTGVQTGELFF	TGTGCCAGCAGTTACAGCACAGGGGTACAGACCGGGGAGCTGTTTTTT
TRBV6-5	NA	many	TRBJ2-5	CASSYFDGEETQYF	TGTGCCAGCAGTTACTTCGACGGCGAAGAGACCCAGTACTTC
TRBV19	TRBD1	many	TRBJ1-2	CASSSSGTGGSLF	TGTGCCAGTAGTAGTTCCGGGACAGGAGGGTCTCTTTTC
TRBV28	NA	NA	TRBJ1-1	CASSLFRGISEAFF	TGTGCCAGCAGTTTATTCCGGGGAATTTCTGAAGCTTTCTTT
TRBV2	NA	many	TRBJ1-1	CASSQTLRTVWNTEAFF	TGTGCCAGCAGTCAGACCCTTAGGACAGTCTGGAACACTGAAGCTTTCTTT
TRBV2	TRBD1	many	TRBJ2-7	CASLPGQGYEQYF	TGTGCCAGCCTTCCGGGACAGGGATACGAGCAGTACTTC
TRBV6-5	TRBD2	NA	TRBJ2-7	CASSYVSGGEHEQYF	TGTGCCAGCAGTTACGTGTCGGGGGGTGAGCACGAGCAGTACTTC
TRBV12-3/TRBV12-4	NA	NA	TRBJ1-3	CASSSTLGAPGNTIYF	TGTGCCAGCAGTTCCACGCTTGGGGCACCTGGAAACACCATATATTTT
TRBV20-1	TRBD2	many	TRBJ2-2	CSASPGLGPTGELFF	TGCAGTGCTAGCCCGGGACTAGGGCCAACCGGGGAGCTGTTTTTT
TRBV28	NA	many	TRBJ2-7	CASSFSFPGERSLGEQYF	TGTGCCAGCAGTTTCAGTTTCCCCGGGGAGCGGTCTTTAGGCGAGCAGTACTTC